Following are 24 T cell receptor beta chains from one sample sequenced in a study of cytomegalovirus exposure and HLA in healthy donors (dated by TCRdb to 2016 to 2017). The method was the immunoSEQ multiplex PCR assay. For the multiplex PCR, a mixture combining 60 forward primers for TCR Vbeta segments and 13 reverse primers for TCR Jbeta segments was used. TCRdb retrieved this table from immuneACCESS and kept in-frame rearrangements only. Not all clones are present; in checked studies, unresolved V genes account for under half, and no reason is known for the remainder. The sample records 150,000 to 160,000 clones, approximately 86% of which are singletons. Of the sample, around 7% is held by the ten largest clones. The sample consisted of PBMCs. Receptors originate from a woman in her fifties or sixties in good health and CMV-seropositive.

This clone came up once. This chain uses TRBV19 with TRBJ1-1; D not resolved. Trimming took off 0 bases at V and 1 base at J, with 9 bases between the two ends. This CDR3 is built from 15 residues. Germline CDR1 is LNHDA and CDR2 is SQIVND (reference sequence). CDR3 region: CASSIDLGRNTEAFF. CDR3 nucleotides: TGTGCCAGTAGTATAGATCTGGGCAGGAACACTGAAGCTTTCTTT.

The gene calls are TRBV7-9 and TRBJ1-2, with 10 bases matching TRBD1. J lost 6 bases, V lost 5 bases, and 9 bases had no gene match. Germline loops: CDR1 SEHNR, CDR2 FQNEAQ (reference sequence). CDR3 length: 15 residues. The CDR3 spells CASSRARDRGNGYTF. As DNA, the CDR3 is TGTGCCAGCAGCCGAGCCCGGGACAGGGGAAATGGCTACACCTTC. The full variable domain, rest sourced from reference TRBV7-9 and TRBJ1-2, is DTGVSQNPRHKITKRGQNVTFRCDPISEHNRLYWYRQTLGQGPEFLTYFQNEAQLEKSRLLSDRFSAERPKGSFSTLEIQRTEQGDSAMYLCASSRARDRGNGYTFGSGTRLTVV.

This clone was detected once. The gene calls are TRBV5-5 and TRBJ1-3; D unclear. The CDR3 runs to 16 residues. Trimming took 2 bases from V and 2 from J, leaving 14 bases between them. Germline V lookup: CDR1 SGHKS, CDR2 YYEKEE (reference sequence). CDR3 DNA: TGTGCCAGCAGCTTCATTGTCGGGGAAGCTGGAAACACCATATATTTT. Its protein product is CASSFIVGEAGNTIYF.

The chain uses TRBV5-4 and TRBJ2-1; TRBD2 aligns across 11 bases. CDR1 and CDR2 (germline): SGHNT, YYREEE (reference sequence). CDR3 length equals 17 residues. The V gene end was trimmed by 0 bases and the J gene end by 9 bases; junction bases not matched to a gene: 11. The CDR3 here is CASSLAAIAGGQGEQFF. The CDR3, as DNA: TGTGCCAGCAGCTTGGCGGCTATAGCGGGGGGGCAGGGTGAGCAGTTCTTC. The full variable domain, its missing parts supplied by reference TRBV5-4 and TRBJ2-1, is ETGVTQSPTHLIKTRGQQVTLRCSSQSGHNTVSWYQQALGQGPQFIFQYYREEENGRGNFPPRFSGLQFPNYSSELNVNALELDDSALYLCASSLAAIAGGQGEQFFGPGTRLTVL.

This clone was counted a few times. The rearrangement links TRBV7-2 to TRBJ2-5; TRBD2 agrees at 11 bases. The better agreement between TRBJ2-7 and the DNA end casts doubt on the J call. Germline V gene lookup returns CDR1 SGHTA and CDR2 FQGNSA. There are 15 residues in the CDR3. The chain's CDR3 is CASSLSGGASYEQYF. The CDR3 DNA reads as TGTGCCAGCAGCCTTAGCGGGGGGGCGTCCTACGAGCAGTACTTC.

The J gene is TRBJ1-5, the V gene TRBV6-5, with D maybe TRBD1 (6 bases). V was shortened by 6 bases and J by 6 bases, with 12 bases between the two germline ends. There are 13 residues in the CDR3. The germline V gene encodes CDR1 MNHEY and CDR2 SVGAGI. The CDR3 here is CASSQRGGQPQHF. For the CDR3, the DNA is TGTGCCAGCAGCCAACGAGGGGGTCAGCCCCAGCATTTT.

The table lists this clone with a few counts. The J gene is TRBJ2-7, the V gene TRBV6-5, with 8 bases lining up with TRBD2. The germline gives CDR1 MNHEY, CDR2 SVGAGI. There are 13 residues in the CDR3. The junction had 7 bases not matched to a gene; V was cut back by 6 bases and J by 6 bases. The CDR3 sequence is CASSLAGPSEQYF. DNA for the CDR3: TGTGCCAGCAGCCTAGCGGGTCCCTCCGAGCAGTACTTC.

J is TRBJ2-3 and V is TRBV5-5; 9 bases line up with TRBD1. Per the germline V gene, CDR1 is SGHKS and CDR2 is YYEKEE (reference sequence). J gave up 5 bases and V 3 bases, and 10 bases lay outside the gene matches. The CDR3 sequence is 16 residues long. The CDR3 nucleotides are TGTGCCAGCAGCTCTCCCGGGACAGGGATTCAAGATACGCAGTATTTT. Protein: CASSSPGTGIQDTQYF.

The rearrangement joins TRBV6-5 to TRBJ2-4; D unclear. Germline loops: CDR1 MNHEY, CDR2 SVGAGI. The CDR3 length is 13 residues. The V and J ends lost 6 bases and 0 bases respectively, with 6 bases between them. The CDR3 spells CASSSLAKNIQYF. Written as DNA, the CDR3 is TGTGCCAGCAGCTCACTAGCCAAAAACATTCAGTACTTC.

DNA for the CDR3: TGTGCCTGGAGTCGGGCTAGCGGACTAACAGATACGCAGTATTTT. It yields the protein CAWSRASGLTDTQYF. The chain joins TRBV30 to TRBJ2-3, with 7 bases aligning to TRBD2. The CDR3 runs to 15 residues. From germline, CDR1 is GTSNPN and CDR2 SVGIG (reference sequence). V shed 2 bases and J 3 bases; nucleotides not matched to a gene: 8.

The rearrangement uses TRBV9 and TRBJ1-1, with 7 bases aligning to TRBD1. Trimming cost V 4 bases and J 4 bases; bases outside gene matches: 10. Germline CDR1 SGDLS, CDR2 YYNGEE. This CDR3 has 15 residues. CDR3 coding DNA: TGTGCCAGCAGCCCCCGACAGGGAGAGGGCACTGAAGCTTTCTTT. It translates to CASSPRQGEGTEAFF.

J is TRBJ2-3 and V is TRBV5-5; 11 nucleotides align to TRBD2. The CDR3 is 16 residues long. V gave up 0 bases and J gave up 12 bases; unmatched junction bases: 12. The V gene's germline CDR1 is SGHKS and CDR2 YYEKEE (reference sequence). The CDR3 bases are TGTGCCAGCAGCTTGGGGGCTAGCGGGGGGTACGCTCAACAGTATTTT. Residues: CASSLGASGGYAQQYF.

V is TRBV7-8 and J is TRBJ1-2, with 11 bases lining up with TRBD1. The CDR3 has 14 residues. J lost 4 bases, V lost 4 bases, and 2 bases had no gene match. The germline V gene encodes CDR1 SGHVS and CDR2 FQNEAQ. Here the CDR3 reads CASSSGTGGYGYTF. The CDR3 nucleotides are TGTGCCAGCAGCTCCGGGACAGGGGGCTATGGCTACACCTTC.

J is TRBJ2-7 and V is TRBV19, with 8 bases lining up with TRBD1. From germline, CDR1 is LNHDA and CDR2 SQIVND (reference sequence). V lost 8 bases and J lost 7; bases outside the gene matches: 7. The CDR3 spans 12 residues. The CDR3 protein is CASRQGTGEQYF. The CDR3 coding sequence is TGTGCCAGTCGACAGGGGACGGGGGAGCAGTACTTC.

The rearrangement uses TRBV29-1 and TRBJ2-6; D call uncertain. The ends were cut back, 5 bases at V and 3 bases at J, with 5 bases in the middle. Germline-derived CDR1 and CDR2 are SQVTM and ANQGSEA. The CDR3 has 12 residues. CDR3 sequence: CSVIFGANVLTF. The DNA of the CDR3 is TGCAGCGTTATATTTGGGGCCAACGTCCTGACTTTC.

This chain joins TRBV6-5 and TRBJ1-1; D unresolved. Germline CDR1 MNHEY, CDR2 SVGAGI. The CDR3 covers 14 residues. V was shortened by 3 bases and J by 1 base, with 9 bases between the two germline ends. As DNA, the CDR3 is TGTGCCAGCAGTTATTATCGGGAGAACACTGAAGCTTTCTTT. The encoded protein is CASSYYRENTEAFF.

In DNA form, the CDR3 reads TGTGCCAGTAGGGGTGGGGCCCAAGCTTTCTTT. Residues: CASRGGAQAFF. The chain has TRBV19 and TRBJ1-1, with D possibly TRBD1 on 5 matching bases. The CDR3 has 11 residues. Looked up from germline, CDR1 is LNHDA and CDR2 is SQIVND (reference sequence). The ends were cut back, 6 bases at V and 9 bases at J, with 11 bases in the middle.

The chain recombines TRBV27 with TRBJ2-7; 9 nucleotides align to TRBD1. V dropped 9 bases and J dropped 6; count of bases not matched to a gene: 12. Germline CDR1 and CDR2: MNHEY and SMNVEV (reference sequence). There are 14 residues in the CDR3. In DNA, the CDR3 is TGTGCCAGTATAGGGGGCGGGGACAGGGTCGAGCAGTACTTC. Translating gives CASIGGGDRVEQYF.

This clone was counted a few times. This chain uses TRBV9 with TRBJ1-6; 8 nucleotides line up with TRBD1. V was clipped by 0 bases and J by 14 bases; unmatched bases: 13. The CDR3 spans 16 residues. CDR1 SGDLS and CDR2 YYNGEE come from the germline V gene. CDR3 sequence reads: CASSVDSGQVHSALHF. CDR3 nucleotide sequence: TGTGCCAGCAGCGTAGATTCGGGACAGGTCCATTCGGCCCTCCACTTT.

This rearrangement joins TRBV7-9 to TRBJ2-7, with D tentatively TRBD1 (6 bases). CDR3 length equals 17 residues. Germline lookup yields CDR1 SEHNR and CDR2 FQNEAQ (reference sequence). V dropped 3 bases and J dropped 3 bases, with 21 bases sitting between them. In DNA, the CDR3 is TGTGCCAGCAGCTTGCCGACACAGACGGACAGTTACTACGAGCAGTACTTC. Amino acids: CASSLPTQTDSYYEQYF.

V and J are TRBV7-2 and TRBJ2-3; the match to TRBD2 covers 11 bases. CDR1 is SGHTA, CDR2 FQGNSA, per germline. J was trimmed by 4 bases and V by 5 bases; bases with no gene match: 8. CDR3 size: 16 residues. The CDR3 DNA reads as TGTGCCAGCAGCCCCGTAGCGGGGGGGATCCCAGATACGCAGTATTTT. This translates into CASSPVAGGIPDTQYF. The whole variable domain, filled in from reference TRBV7-2 and TRBJ2-3, reads GAGVSQSPSNKVTEKGKDVELRCDPISGHTALYWYRQSLGQGLEFLIYFQGNSAPDKSGLPSDRFSAERTGGSVSTLTIQRTQQEDSAVYLCASSPVAGGIPDTQYFGPGTRLTVL.

J is TRBJ2-6 and V is TRBV4-1; 7 bases agree with TRBD1. The CDR3 loop spans 19 amino acids. With 3 bases clipped from V and 2 bases from J, the junction kept 13 bases outside the gene matches. Germline V gene sequence: CDR1 MGHRA, CDR2 YSYEKL. The CDR3 spells CASSQERDRVVAGANVLTF. The CDR3 DNA follows: TGCGCCAGCAGCCAGGAGCGCGACAGGGTAGTTGCTGGGGCCAACGTCCTGACTTTC.

This chain joins TRBV19 and TRBJ2-5, with TRBD2 as a possible D gene (6 bases). Germline CDR1 reads LNHDA; CDR2 reads SQIVND (reference sequence). V was pared by 5 bases and J by 5 bases, with 21 bases between. CDR3 length: 16 residues. For the CDR3, the DNA is TGTGCCAGTAGTGGGACTGCACCCAACGGCATGGAGACCCAGTACTTC. Its protein product is CASSGTAPNGMETQYF.

In DNA form, the CDR3 reads TGTGCCAGCATACCCCCTACTAGCGGGGTAGGTACGCAGTATTTT. It codes for CASIPPTSGVGTQYF. The chain links TRBV6-1 to TRBJ2-3, with 10 nucleotides matching TRBD2. Germline CDR1 is MNHNS and CDR2 is SASEGT. J lost 8 bases, V lost 7 bases, and 12 bases had no gene match. The CDR3 sequence is 15 residues long.